This TCR beta chain was recorded in a study of CD8 T cells in Susac syndrome. Regarding this clonotype: What it recognizes is unknown.

Study-level findings and limits: It was acknowledged in the study that the number of individuals who were included in its TCR sequencing and HLA analysis was relatively small.

Random hexamers primed reverse transcription of roughly 0.5 to 1 ug RNA. Multiplex immunoSEQ PCR targeted 54 Vbeta and 13 Jbeta TCR beta segments. In TCRdb, the immunoSEQ multiplex PCR reads were re-called with MiXCR into one record per CDR3 protein. The sample consists of some 170,000 distinct CDR3 sequences, about 95% of them appearing once. Sequencing of TCR beta was performed on blood CD8+ T cells and on blood CD4+ T cells. The authors negatively isolated CD8+ and CD4+ T cells and FACS-enriched TEMRA cells. The receptor comes from a human donor in good health. Material: CD4+ T cells from PBMCs.

Here the CDR3 DNA reads TGTGCCAGCAGCCCCCAGAGTGGCACAGATACGCAGTATTTT. This codes for CASSPQSGTDTQYF. This chain uses TRBV7-9 with TRBJ2-3; D call uncertain. V was clipped by 5 bases and J by 1 base, with 10 bases between them. This CDR3 is built from 14 residues. CDR1 and CDR2 (germline): SEHNR, FQNEAQ (reference sequence).